What follows are 7 T cell receptor beta chains derived from one specimen sequenced in a study of T-cell reconstitution after alpha-beta-depleted transplantation in children. The TCRbeta library was prepared with unique molecular identifiers. TCRdb processed the PCR reads anew with MiXCR; each CDR3 protein has one entry. Altogether about 600,000 distinct CDR3 sequences are present, about 21% being singletons, with the ten largest covering 13% to 15%. The sequenced sample was PBMCs, mostly from graft donor cells, obtained 360 days after TCRalphabeta/CD19-depleted stem cell transplant. The receptors originated from a boy under three years old who had a stem cell transplant for acute myeloid leukemia, so the T cells may come from the graft donor.

In this sample, this clonotype turned up a few times. The chain couples TRBV19 to TRBJ1-2; possibly TRBD1 for D (6 bases). Per germline, CDR1 LNHDA and CDR2 SQIVND (reference sequence). Trimming removed 3 bases from V and 2 bases from J, with 16 bases in between. The CDR3 is 16 amino acids. CDR3 in amino acids: CASSMAAGAGNYGYTF. CDR3 nucleotide sequence: TGTGCCAGTAGTATGGCGGCAGGGGCCGGAAACTATGGCTACACCTTC.

The rearrangement links TRBV7-9 to TRBJ2-1; tentatively, D is TRBD2 (6 bases). The CDR3 totals 14 residues. Per the germline V gene, CDR1 is SEHNR and CDR2 is FQNEAQ (reference sequence). Trimming shortened V by 8 bases and J by 4 bases, and 15 bases separated the two germline ends. In nucleotides, the CDR3 is TGTGCCAGCGGGGCGGGGACTGGTTACAATGAGCAGTTCTTC. It specifies CASGAGTGYNEQFF.

This clonotype was counted a few times. The chain carries TRBV15 and TRBJ2-7; D is undetermined. Germline loops: CDR1 LNHNV, CDR2 YYDKDF (reference sequence). The CDR3 spans 14 residues. The ends were cut back, 0 bases at V and 8 bases at J, with 14 bases in the middle. CDR3 amino acids: CATSRDRAYVQQYV. CDR3 DNA: TGTGCCACCAGCAGAGACAGAGCCTACGTCCAGCAGTACGTC.

This clonotype appeared many times. The rearrangement uses TRBV7-2 and TRBJ2-7; the D gene is possibly TRBD1 (6 bases). V was trimmed by 2 bases and J by 5 bases, leaving 13 bases between them. Per the germline V gene, CDR1 is SGHTA and CDR2 is FQGNSA. The CDR3 has 14 amino acids. CDR3 bases: TGTGCCAGCAGCTTAAGCAGGGGCTACGACGAGCAGTACTTC. It is translated as CASSLSRGYDEQYF.

The J gene is TRBJ1-4, the V gene TRBV12-3 or TRBV12-4; D perhaps matches TRBD1 (5 bases). V lost 3 bases and J 3 bases, leaving 14 bases between the germline ends. CDR3 length: 16 residues. The CDR3 protein is CASSLGPGTANEKLFF. The DNA for the CDR3 is TGTGCCAGCAGTTTGGGGCCCGGAACAGCTAATGAAAAACTGTTTTTT.

This clonotype occurred a few times. The V call is TRBV12-3 or TRBV12-4, the J call TRBJ1-2, with no clear D. The CDR3 contains 11 residues. V lost 3 bases and J 6 bases, leaving 5 bases between the germline ends. This CDR3 reads CASSLGHGYTF. CDR3 nucleotides: TGTGCCAGCAGTTTGGGCCATGGCTACACCTTC.

CDR3 DNA: TGTGCCAGCAGTTTCGTTGGGGTGACTCCCGATCGAGAGCAGTTCTTC. Protein: CASSFVGVTPDREQFF. J is TRBJ2-1 and V is TRBV28; D gene ambiguous. Trimming shortened V by 3 bases and J by 10 bases, and 22 bases separated the two germline ends. The CDR3 is made up of 16 amino acids. Per germline, CDR1 MDHEN and CDR2 SYDVKM. Full variable domain (remainder filled in from reference TRBV28 and TRBJ2-1): DVKVTQSSRYLVKRTGEKVFLECVQDMDHENMFWYRQDPGLGLRLIYFSYDVKMKEKGDIPEGYSVSREKKERFSLILESASTNQTSMYLCASSFVGVTPDREQFFGPGTRLTVL.